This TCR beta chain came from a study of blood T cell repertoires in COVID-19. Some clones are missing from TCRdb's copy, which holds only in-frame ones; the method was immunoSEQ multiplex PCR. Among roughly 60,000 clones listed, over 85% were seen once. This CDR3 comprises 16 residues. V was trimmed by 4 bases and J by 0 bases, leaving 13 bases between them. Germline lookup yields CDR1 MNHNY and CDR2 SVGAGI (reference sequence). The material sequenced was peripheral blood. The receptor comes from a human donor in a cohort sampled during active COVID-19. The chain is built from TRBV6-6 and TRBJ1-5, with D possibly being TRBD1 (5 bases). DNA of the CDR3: TGTGCCAGCAGTTCATGGGGACTAGATAGCAATCAGCCCCAGCATTTT. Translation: CASSSWGLDSNQPQHF.